The 21 T cell receptor beta chains listed next were all sequenced from one sample in a study of neoadjuvant anti-PD-1 for oral cavity cancer. TCRdb keeps only in-frame clones here, not all; method: immunoSEQ multiplex PCR. There are over 80,000 clones in the sample; 70% to 85% occur only once, and around 3.1% lies in the top ten. The specimen comprised PBMCs, sampled before nivolumab (anti-PD-1) treatment. These receptors all stem from a person between 40 and 85 years old with oral cavity squamous cell carcinoma.

The CDR3 DNA is TGTGCCAGCAGTCCCGGGACCCACACCGGGGAGCTGTTTTTT. This sequence encodes CASSPGTHTGELFF. J is TRBJ2-2 and V is TRBV27, with D possibly called TRBD1 or TRBD2 (5 bases each). V shed 5 bases and J shed 3 bases, with 10 bases lying between them. CDR1 is MNHEY and CDR2 is SMNVEV in the germline V gene (reference sequence). CDR3 length: 14 amino acids.

The CDR3 DNA reads as TGTGCCAGCAGCGTAGAGGCGGGTGTAAACACTGAAGCTTTCTTT. Protein product: CASSVEAGVNTEAFF. This rearrangement joins TRBV9 to TRBJ1-1, with D hard to call. CDR1 is SGDLS, CDR2 YYNGEE, per germline. V was cut by 0 bases and J by 2 bases, with 11 bases left in between. This CDR3 spans 15 amino acids.

V gene TRBV28 combines with J gene TRBJ2-7, with D perhaps matching TRBD1 or TRBD2 (5 bases each). The CDR3 runs 14 residues. Germline CDR1 and CDR2: MDHEN and SYDVKM. The V end lost 7 bases, the J end lost 2 bases, and 15 bases lay between the germline ends. The CDR3 loop reads CASISGTSAYEQYF. DNA of the CDR3: TGTGCCAGCATCTCCGGGACGTCGGCCTACGAGCAGTACTTC.

The rearrangement joins TRBV30 to TRBJ2-1; tentatively, D is TRBD2 (5 bases). Looked up from germline, CDR1 is GTSNPN and CDR2 is SVGIG (reference sequence). This CDR3 spans 17 amino acids. V was pared by 0 bases and J by 4 bases, with 19 bases between. The CDR3 loop is CAWSVGAAAPFYNEQFF. As DNA, the CDR3 is TGTGCCTGGAGTGTTGGAGCGGCAGCCCCCTTTTACAATGAGCAGTTCTTC. Drawing the rest from reference TRBV30 and TRBJ2-1, the complete variable domain is SQTIHQWPATLVQPVGSPLSLECTVEGTSNPNLYWYRQAAGRGLQLLFYSVGIGQISSEVPQNLSASRPQDRQFILSSKKLLLSDSGFYLCAWSVGAAAPFYNEQFFGPGTRLTVL.

The genes are TRBV28 and TRBJ1-5; 9 bases align to TRBD1. This CDR3 spans 15 amino acids. Trimming took 4 bases from V and 6 from J; bases not matched to a gene: 7. From germline, CDR1 is MDHEN and CDR2 SYDVKM. CDR3 in DNA: TGTGCCAGCAGTTCCACAGGGGGACAGGGTCAGCCCCAGCATTTT. It specifies CASSSTGGQGQPQHF.

The J gene is TRBJ2-5, the V gene TRBV7-9; 7 bases are a match to TRBD1. Germline lookup yields CDR1 SEHNR and CDR2 FQNEAQ (reference sequence). This CDR3 region has 14 residues. Losses at the gene ends were 5 bases for V and 1 base for J; bases not matched to a gene: 4. DNA for the CDR3: TGTGCCAGCAGCCCGCGGACAGGCCAAGAGACCCAGTACTTC. Translated: CASSPRTGQETQYF. The full variable domain, completed using reference TRBV7-9 and TRBJ2-5, is DTGVSQNPRHKITKRGQNVTFRCDPISEHNRLYWYRQTLGQGPEFLTYFQNEAQLEKSRLLSDRFSAERPKGSFSTLEIQRTEQGDSAMYLCASSPRTGQETQYFGPGTRLLVL.

The chain has TRBV5-1 and TRBJ1-1; D remains ambiguous. The CDR3 has 14 amino acids. Trimming pared 1 base from V and 0 bases from J, leaving 7 bases between. Germline V gene sequence: CDR1 SGHRS, CDR2 YFSETQ. The CDR3 region is CASSLRRLNTEAFF. The CDR3, as DNA: TGCGCCAGCAGCTTGCGACGTCTGAACACTGAAGCTTTCTTT.

The chain joins TRBV29-1 to TRBJ2-7; 10 bases agree with TRBD2. This CDR3 contains 15 residues. Germline loops: CDR1 SQVTM, CDR2 ANQGSEA. The junction had 11 bases not matched to a gene; V was cut back by 4 bases and J by 5 bases. The CDR3, as DNA: TGCAGCGTTGTCGACTCCGGGACTAGCGCCCACGAGCAGTACTTC. Translation gives CSVVDSGTSAHEQYF.

The chain carries TRBV14 and TRBJ1-2; the match to TRBD1 covers 7 bases. Germline values: CDR1 SGHDN, CDR2 FVKESK. The CDR3 sequence is 16 residues long. After removal of 3 bases from V and 2 bases from J, the junction contained 9 bases not matched to a gene. CDR3 sequence reads: CASSQRRDSENYGYTF. The CDR3 region has the DNA TGTGCCAGCAGCCAGCGTCGGGACAGCGAAAACTATGGCTACACCTTC.

The rearrangement uses TRBV6-5 and TRBJ2-3; TRBD2 is a possible D gene (5 bases). In germline, CDR1 is MNHEY, CDR2 SVGAGI. Trimming pared 6 bases from V and 6 bases from J, leaving 16 bases between. The CDR3 spans 14 residues. CDR3 DNA sequence: TGTGCCAGCAGACCGGCGGTCCAGCGGGATACGCAGTATTTT. The encoded protein is CASRPAVQRDTQYF.

This clone has ten or more counts. The J gene is TRBJ2-1, the V gene TRBV27; D gene ambiguous. There are 14 residues in the CDR3. Trimming left V 4 bases short and J 7 bases short, with 14 bases between. Germline-derived CDR1 and CDR2 are MNHEY and SMNVEV (reference sequence). Here the CDR3 DNA reads TGTGCCAGCAGTTCCCCTATTGCGCAAAATGAGCAGTTCTTC. Translating it yields CASSSPIAQNEQFF.

The J gene is TRBJ2-6, the V gene TRBV6-5; D remains unclear. CDR3 length equals 14 residues. Trimming stripped 5 bases from V and 2 bases from J, with 7 bases between. CDR1 MNHEY and CDR2 SVGAGI come from the germline V gene. DNA for the CDR3: TGTGCCAGCAGTCCGGAGCCTGGGGCCAACGTCCTGACTTTC. As protein: CASSPEPGANVLTF.

The chain is built from TRBV2 and TRBJ1-5; possibly TRBD1 for D (5 bases). The V gene's germline CDR1 is SNHLY and CDR2 FYNNEI. The CDR3 covers 15 residues. V was cut by 4 bases and J by 3 bases, with 13 bases left in between. The CDR3 loop is CASSGGPLYNQPQHF. CDR3 nucleotide sequence: TGTGCCAGCAGTGGGGGACCGCTTTACAATCAGCCCCAGCATTTT.

This clone showed up just once. The chain uses TRBV30 and TRBJ1-2, with D perhaps matching TRBD1 (5 bases). The CDR3 covers 12 residues. The V gene's germline CDR1 is GTSNPN and CDR2 SVGIG (reference sequence). Trimming pared 3 bases from V and 7 bases from J, leaving 12 bases between. This chain's CDR3 is CAWRGTWGGYTF. In DNA form, the CDR3 reads TGTGCCTGGAGAGGGACGTGGGGTGGCTACACCTTC.

This clone was observed a single time. The rearrangement joins TRBV14 to TRBJ2-7; tentative D call: TRBD1 (6 bases). The CDR3 contains 12 residues. Germline assignment: CDR1 SGHDN and CDR2 FVKESK. Trimming took off 4 bases at V and 5 bases at J, with 9 bases between the two ends. DNA of the CDR3: TGTGCCAGCAGCCTACAGGGCAACGAGCAGTACTTC. Translating gives CASSLQGNEQYF.

The V call is TRBV6-5, the J call TRBJ2-6; D tentatively reads TRBD1 or TRBD2 (6 bases each). Trimming removed 2 bases from V and 4 bases from J, with 12 bases in between. The germline V gene has CDR1 MNHEY and CDR2 SVGAGI. This CDR3 is 16 amino acids long. CDR3 DNA: TGTGCCAGCAGTTACACGGGGGCGCTAGGGGCCAACGTCCTGACTTTC. As protein: CASSYTGALGANVLTF.

This clone was picked up a small number of times. V and J are TRBV6-5 and TRBJ2-7; tentatively, D is TRBD2 (5 bases). This CDR3 comprises 13 residues. Trimming took 6 bases from V and 7 from J, leaving 16 bases between them. CDR1 is MNHEY, CDR2 SVGAGI, per germline. This chain's CDR3 is CASRDPPEVEQYF. DNA for the CDR3: TGTGCCAGCAGGGACCCACCGGAGGTTGAGCAGTACTTC.

The chain links TRBV7-9 to TRBJ2-1; D perhaps matches TRBD2 (6 bases). CDR3 length: 15 amino acids. Looked up from germline, CDR1 is SEHNR and CDR2 is FQNEAQ (reference sequence). The ends were cut back, 4 bases at V and 0 bases at J, with 10 bases in the middle. This CDR3 is CASSSLAYSYNEQFF. CDR3 DNA: TGTGCCAGCAGCTCACTAGCCTACTCCTACAATGAGCAGTTCTTC.

The CDR3 nucleotides read TGCAGCGCCCCCAGAAGCGATAGGGGAGGTACGCAGTATTTT. Amino acid sequence: CSAPRSDRGGTQYF. This chain joins TRBV29-1 and TRBJ2-3, with D possibly being TRBD2 (6 bases). V dropped 7 bases and J dropped 8 bases, with 22 bases sitting between them. The CDR3 spans 14 residues. The germline CDR1 and CDR2 sequences are SQVTM and ANQGSEA.

The CDR3, as DNA: TGTGCCAGCAGCTTCGGGAGGACTACCACTCCTAGCACAGATACGCAGTATTTT. It specifies CASSFGRTTTPSTDTQYF. The V gene is TRBV13, the J gene TRBJ2-3; 7 bases are a match to TRBD2. Germline CDR1 is PRHDT and CDR2 is FYEKMQ (reference sequence). The trim removed 3 bases at V and 0 bases at J, leaving 12 bases unmatched. CDR3 length equals 18 residues.

This clone was picked up a small number of times. The chain's CDR3 is CASSLGRSVNYGYTF. CDR3 nucleotides: TGCGCCAGCAGCTTGGGACGAAGTGTGAACTATGGCTACACCTTC. The rearrangement links TRBV5-1 to TRBJ1-2; D is undetermined. Germline CDR1 SGHRS, CDR2 YFSETQ. Trimming removed 0 bases at V and 2 bases at J, with 11 bases between. The CDR3 is made up of 15 amino acids.